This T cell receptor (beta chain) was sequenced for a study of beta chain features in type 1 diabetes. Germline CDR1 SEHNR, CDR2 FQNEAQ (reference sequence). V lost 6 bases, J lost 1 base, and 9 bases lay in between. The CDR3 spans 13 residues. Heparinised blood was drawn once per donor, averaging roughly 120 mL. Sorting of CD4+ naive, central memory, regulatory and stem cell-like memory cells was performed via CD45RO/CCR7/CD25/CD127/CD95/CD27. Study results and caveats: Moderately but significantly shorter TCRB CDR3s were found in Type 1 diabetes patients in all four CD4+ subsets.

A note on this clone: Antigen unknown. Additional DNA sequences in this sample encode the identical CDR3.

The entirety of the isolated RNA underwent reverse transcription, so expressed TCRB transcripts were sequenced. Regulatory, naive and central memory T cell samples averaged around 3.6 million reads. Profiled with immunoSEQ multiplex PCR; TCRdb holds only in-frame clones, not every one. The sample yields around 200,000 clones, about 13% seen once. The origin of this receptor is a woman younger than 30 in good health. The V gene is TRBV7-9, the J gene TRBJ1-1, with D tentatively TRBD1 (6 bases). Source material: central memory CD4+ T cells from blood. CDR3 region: CASSRGGNTEAFF. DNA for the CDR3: TGTGCCAGCAGTCGAGGGGGGAACACTGAAGCTTTCTTT. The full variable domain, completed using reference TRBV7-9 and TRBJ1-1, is DTGVSQNPRHKITKRGQNVTFRCDPISEHNRLYWYRQTLGQGPEFLTYFQNEAQLEKSRLLSDRFSAERPKGSFSTLEIQRTEQGDSAMYLCASSRGGNTEAFFGQGTRLTVV.